These T cell receptor beta chains were read from a single sample in a study of blood T cell repertoires in COVID-19. Repertoires were generated with immunoSEQ multiplex PCR, while TCRdb's copy carries only in-frame clones and drops some. The table includes 150,000 to 200,000 clones, about 90% detected once. The sample consisted of PBMCs or T cells enriched from blood (not recorded which). The receptors stem from a woman younger than 30 who had recovered from COVID-19. The conserved cysteine and the conserved F or W are not part of the CDR3 here.

ASLGTPSTDTQY	TRBV2	TRBJ2-3
ASTEGPGGYYGYT	TRBV6-5	TRBJ1-2
ASRRLATAGELF	TRBV11-2	TRBJ2-2
ATSDSPGTGHEQF	TRBV24-1	TRBJ2-1
ASSGQYTEAF	TRBV19	TRBJ1-1
ASSYLYGGYT	TRBV6-5	TRBJ1-2
ASSLVSLAGNYEQY	TRBV5-1	TRBJ2-7
ASMGGYEQY	TRBV2	TRBJ2-7
SVESRPGGPDTQY	TRBV29-1	TRBJ2-3
ASSQGSQTGANVLT	TRBV5-1	TRBJ2-6
ASSAEGGPDTQY	TRBV6-4	TRBJ2-3
ASSDRGTQY	TRBV12-3/TRBV12-4	TRBJ2-5
ASSLDTAGGYT	TRBV7-9	TRBJ1-2
ATSRDSGQGARSEQF	TRBV15	TRBJ2-1
ASRLGLAGEQY	TRBV6-5	TRBJ2-7
ATSTDRELWIYGYT	TRBV15	TRBJ1-2
ASSPDTLRAEAF	TRBV18	TRBJ1-1